This T cell receptor (beta chain) was captured by sequencing in a study of blood T cells in healthy people across ages. Alongside a J-beta primer mix, a sample-barcoded 5' primer served in a second PCR lasting 7 to 11 cycles. Via MiXCR, TCRdb re-called the 5' RACE reads, giving one row per CDR3 protein. The table lists some 1,800,000 distinct CDR3 sequences, 30% to 40% of them singletons, with 23% in the top ten. The sample comprised blood. The sequence came from a human donor in good health.

CDR3 residues: CASSQFGVASRGYTF. The DNA of the CDR3 is TGTGCCAGCAGCCAGTTTGGGGTGGCGAGTCGTGGCTACACCTTC. J is TRBJ1-2 and V is TRBV4-2; D is ambiguous. The germline V gene has CDR1 LGHNA and CDR2 YNFKEQ. V dropped 3 bases and J dropped 7 bases, with 18 bases sitting between them. The CDR3 covers 15 residues.